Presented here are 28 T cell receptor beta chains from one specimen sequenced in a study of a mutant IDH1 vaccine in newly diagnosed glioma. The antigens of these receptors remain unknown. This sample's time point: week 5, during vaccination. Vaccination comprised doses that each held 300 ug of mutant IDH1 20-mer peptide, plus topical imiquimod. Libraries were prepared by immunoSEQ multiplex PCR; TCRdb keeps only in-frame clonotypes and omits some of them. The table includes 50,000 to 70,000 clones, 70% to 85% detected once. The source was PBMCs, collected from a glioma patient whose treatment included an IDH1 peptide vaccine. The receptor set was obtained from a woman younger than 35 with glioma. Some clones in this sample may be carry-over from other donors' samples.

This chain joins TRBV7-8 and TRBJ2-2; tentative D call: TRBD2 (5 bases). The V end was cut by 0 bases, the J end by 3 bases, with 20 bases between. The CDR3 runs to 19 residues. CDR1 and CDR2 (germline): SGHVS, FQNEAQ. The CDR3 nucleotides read TGTGCCAGCAGCTTAGCCATCTTTCCCGGAACGAGGGACACCGGGGAGCTGTTTTTT. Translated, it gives CASSLAIFPGTRDTGELFF. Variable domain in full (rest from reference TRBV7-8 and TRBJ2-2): GAGVSQSPRYKVAKRGQDVALRCDPISGHVSLFWYQQALGQGPEFLTYFQNEAQLDKSGLPSDRFFAERPEGSVSTLKIQRTQQEDSAVYLCASSLAIFPGTRDTGELFFGEGSRLTVL.

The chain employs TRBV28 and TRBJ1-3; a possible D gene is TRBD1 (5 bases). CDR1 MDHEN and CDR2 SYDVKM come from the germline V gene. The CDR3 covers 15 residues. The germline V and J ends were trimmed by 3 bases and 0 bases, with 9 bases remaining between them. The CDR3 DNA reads TGTGCCAGCAGTTTCGGGGCGGGCTCTGGAAACACCATATATTTT. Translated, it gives CASSFGAGSGNTIYF.

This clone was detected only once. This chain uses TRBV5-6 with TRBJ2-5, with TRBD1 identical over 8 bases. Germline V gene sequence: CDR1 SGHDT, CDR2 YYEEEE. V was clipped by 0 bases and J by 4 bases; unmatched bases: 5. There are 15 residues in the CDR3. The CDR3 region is CASSLGTGLGETQYF. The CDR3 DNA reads TGTGCCAGCAGCTTGGGGACAGGGCTTGGAGAGACCCAGTACTTC.

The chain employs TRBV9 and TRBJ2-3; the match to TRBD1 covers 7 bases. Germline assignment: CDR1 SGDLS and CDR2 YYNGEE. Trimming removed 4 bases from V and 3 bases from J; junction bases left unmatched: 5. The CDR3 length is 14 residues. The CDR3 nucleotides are TGTGCCAGCAGCCCCATGACAGGGACAGATACGCAGTATTTT. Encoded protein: CASSPMTGTDTQYF.

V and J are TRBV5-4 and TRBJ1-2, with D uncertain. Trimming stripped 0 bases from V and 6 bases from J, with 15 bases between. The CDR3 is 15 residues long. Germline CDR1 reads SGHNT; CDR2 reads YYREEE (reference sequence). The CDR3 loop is CASSLEAGRVNGYTF. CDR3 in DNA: TGTGCCAGCAGCTTGGAGGCGGGTAGAGTTAATGGCTACACCTTC.

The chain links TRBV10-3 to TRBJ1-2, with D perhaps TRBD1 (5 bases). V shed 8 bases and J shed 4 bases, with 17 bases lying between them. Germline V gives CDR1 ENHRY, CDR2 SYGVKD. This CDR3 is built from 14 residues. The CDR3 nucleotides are TGTGCCATCTCCCCGACCGGGGCCCGCTATGGCTACACCTTC. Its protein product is CAISPTGARYGYTF.

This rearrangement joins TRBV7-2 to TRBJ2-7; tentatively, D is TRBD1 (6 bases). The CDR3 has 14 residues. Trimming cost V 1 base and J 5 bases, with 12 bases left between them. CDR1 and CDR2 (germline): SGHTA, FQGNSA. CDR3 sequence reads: CASSLVPGDHEQYF. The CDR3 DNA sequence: TGTGCCAGCAGCTTAGTACCAGGGGACCACGAGCAGTACTTC. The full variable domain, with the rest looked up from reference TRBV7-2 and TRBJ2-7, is GAGVSQSPSNKVTEKGKDVELRCDPISGHTALYWYRQSLGQGLEFLIYFQGNSAPDKSGLPSDRFSAERTGGSVSTLTIQRTQQEDSAVYLCASSLVPGDHEQYFGPGTRLTVT.

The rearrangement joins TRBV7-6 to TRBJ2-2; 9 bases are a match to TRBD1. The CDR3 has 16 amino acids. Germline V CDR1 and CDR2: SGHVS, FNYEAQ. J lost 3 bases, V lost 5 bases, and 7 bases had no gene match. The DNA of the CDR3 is TGTGCCAGCAGCCATCGACAGGGGGGCTACACCGGGGAGCTGTTTTTT. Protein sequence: CASSHRQGGYTGELFF.

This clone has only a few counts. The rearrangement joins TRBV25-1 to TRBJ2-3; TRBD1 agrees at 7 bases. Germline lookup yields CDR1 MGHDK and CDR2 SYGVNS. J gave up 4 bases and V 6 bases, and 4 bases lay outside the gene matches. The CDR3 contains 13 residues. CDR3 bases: TGTGCCAGCAGGCCTACAGGGGCAGATACGCAGTATTTT. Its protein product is CASRPTGADTQYF.

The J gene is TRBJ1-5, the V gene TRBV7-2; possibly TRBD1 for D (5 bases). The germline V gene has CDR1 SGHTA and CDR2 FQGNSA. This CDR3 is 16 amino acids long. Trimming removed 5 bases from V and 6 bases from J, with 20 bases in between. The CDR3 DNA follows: TGTGCCAGCAGCCCATCGTGGGGGAGGGTGAGTCAGCCCCAGCATTTT. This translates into CASSPSWGRVSQPQHF.

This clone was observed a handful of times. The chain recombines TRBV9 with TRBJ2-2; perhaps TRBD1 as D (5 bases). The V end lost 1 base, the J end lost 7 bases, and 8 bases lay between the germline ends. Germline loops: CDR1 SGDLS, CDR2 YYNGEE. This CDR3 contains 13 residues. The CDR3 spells CASSVQGGGELFF. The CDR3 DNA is TGTGCCAGCAGCGTACAGGGCGGCGGGGAGCTGTTTTTT.

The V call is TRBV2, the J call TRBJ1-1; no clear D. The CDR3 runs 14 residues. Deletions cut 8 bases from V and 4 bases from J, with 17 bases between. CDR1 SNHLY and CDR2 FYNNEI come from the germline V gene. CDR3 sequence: CASGREFTSTEAFF. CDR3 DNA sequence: TGTGCCAGCGGTCGAGAGTTCACGAGCACTGAAGCTTTCTTT.

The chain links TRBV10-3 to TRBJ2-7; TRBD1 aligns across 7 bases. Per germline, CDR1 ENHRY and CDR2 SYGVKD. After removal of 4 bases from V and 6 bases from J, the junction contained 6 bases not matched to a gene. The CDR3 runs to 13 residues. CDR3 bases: TGTGCCATCAGTGCTGGACAGGTGGGCGAGCAGTACTTC. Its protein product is CAISAGQVGEQYF.

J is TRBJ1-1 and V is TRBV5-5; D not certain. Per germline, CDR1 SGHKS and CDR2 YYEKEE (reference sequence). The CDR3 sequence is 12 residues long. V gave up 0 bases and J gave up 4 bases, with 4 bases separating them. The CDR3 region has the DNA TGTGCCAGCAGCTTGGCCACCACTGAAGCTTTCTTT. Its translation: CASSLATTEAFF.

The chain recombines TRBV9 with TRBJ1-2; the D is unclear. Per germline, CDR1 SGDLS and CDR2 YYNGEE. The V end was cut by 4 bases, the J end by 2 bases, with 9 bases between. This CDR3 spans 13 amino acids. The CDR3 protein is CASSPRSNYGYTF. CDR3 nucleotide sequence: TGTGCCAGCAGCCCTCGATCAAACTATGGCTACACCTTC.

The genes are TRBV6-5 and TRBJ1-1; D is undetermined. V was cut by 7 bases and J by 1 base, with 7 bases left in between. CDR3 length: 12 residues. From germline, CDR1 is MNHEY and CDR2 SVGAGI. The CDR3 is CASIRGNTEAFF. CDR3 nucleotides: TGTGCCAGCATCCGGGGGAACACTGAAGCTTTCTTT.

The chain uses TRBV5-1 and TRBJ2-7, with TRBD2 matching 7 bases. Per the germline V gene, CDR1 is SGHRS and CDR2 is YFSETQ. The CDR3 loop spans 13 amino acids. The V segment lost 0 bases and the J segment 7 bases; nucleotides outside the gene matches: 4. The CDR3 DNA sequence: TGCGCCAGCAGCTTGGCCGGGGGGTGGGAGCAGTACTTC. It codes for CASSLAGGWEQYF.

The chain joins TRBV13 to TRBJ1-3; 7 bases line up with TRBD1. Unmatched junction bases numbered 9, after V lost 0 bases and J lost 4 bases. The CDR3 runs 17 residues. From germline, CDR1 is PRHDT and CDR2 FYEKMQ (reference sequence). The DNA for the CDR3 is TGTGCCAGCAGCTTAGGCAGACAGGGACTAGCCGGAAACACCATATATTTT. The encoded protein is CASSLGRQGLAGNTIYF.

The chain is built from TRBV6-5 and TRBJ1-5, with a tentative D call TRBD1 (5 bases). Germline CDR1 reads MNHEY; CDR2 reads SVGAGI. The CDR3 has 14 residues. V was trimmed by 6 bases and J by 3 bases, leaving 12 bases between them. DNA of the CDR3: TGTGCCAGCAGCCGGGGGGGGTCCAATCAGCCCCAGCATTTT. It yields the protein CASSRGGSNQPQHF.

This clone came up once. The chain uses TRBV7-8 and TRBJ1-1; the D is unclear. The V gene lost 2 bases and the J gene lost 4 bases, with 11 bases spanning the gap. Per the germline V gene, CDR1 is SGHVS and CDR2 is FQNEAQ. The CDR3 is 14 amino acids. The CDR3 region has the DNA TGTGCCAGCAGCTTAAACGGTAAGGGCACTGAAGCTTTCTTT. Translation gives CASSLNGKGTEAFF.

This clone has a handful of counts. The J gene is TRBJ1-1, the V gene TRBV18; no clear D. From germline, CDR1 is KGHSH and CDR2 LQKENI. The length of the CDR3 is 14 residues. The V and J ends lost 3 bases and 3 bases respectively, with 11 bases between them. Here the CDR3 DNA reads TGTGCCAGCTCACCGGGAGGGCTAGACACTGAAGCTTTCTTT. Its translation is CASSPGGLDTEAFF.

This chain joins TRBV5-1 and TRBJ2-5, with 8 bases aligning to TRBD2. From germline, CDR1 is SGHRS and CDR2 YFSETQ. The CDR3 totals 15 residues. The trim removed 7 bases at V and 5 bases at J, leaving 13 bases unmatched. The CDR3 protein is CASRRGGHRTETQYF. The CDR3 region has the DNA TGCGCCAGCCGACGCGGGGGGCACCGAACTGAGACCCAGTACTTC.

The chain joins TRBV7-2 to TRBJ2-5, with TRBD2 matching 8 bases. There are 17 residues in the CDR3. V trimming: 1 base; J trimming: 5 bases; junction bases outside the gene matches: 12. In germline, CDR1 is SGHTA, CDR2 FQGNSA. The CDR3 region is CASSLVSSGGSWETQYF. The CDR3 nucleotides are TGTGCCAGCAGCTTAGTATCCAGCGGGGGCAGCTGGGAGACCCAGTACTTC.

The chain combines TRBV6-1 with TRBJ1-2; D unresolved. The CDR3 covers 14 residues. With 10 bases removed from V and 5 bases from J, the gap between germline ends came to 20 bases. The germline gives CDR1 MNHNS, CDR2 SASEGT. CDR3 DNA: TGTGCCACTAGTGTGGCCCAGATTGGGTATGGCTACACCTTC. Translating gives CATSVAQIGYGYTF.

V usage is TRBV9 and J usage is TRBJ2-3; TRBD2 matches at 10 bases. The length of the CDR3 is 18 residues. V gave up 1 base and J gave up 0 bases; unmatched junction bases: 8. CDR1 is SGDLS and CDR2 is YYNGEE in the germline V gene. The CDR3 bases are TGTGCCAGCAGCGTACCACGGACTAGCGGCACTAGCACAGATACGCAGTATTTT. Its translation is CASSVPRTSGTSTDTQYF.

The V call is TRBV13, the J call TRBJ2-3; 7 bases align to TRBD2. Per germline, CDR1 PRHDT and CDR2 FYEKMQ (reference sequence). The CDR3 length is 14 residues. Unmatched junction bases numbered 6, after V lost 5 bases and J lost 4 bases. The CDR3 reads CASSLGLVPDTQYF. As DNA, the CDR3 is TGTGCCAGCAGCCTTGGACTAGTTCCAGATACGCAGTATTTT. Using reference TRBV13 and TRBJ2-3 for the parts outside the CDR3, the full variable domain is AAGVIQSPRHLIKEKRETATLKCYPIPRHDTVYWYQQGPGQDPQFLISFYEKMQSDKGSIPDRFSAQQFSDYHSELNMSSLELGDSALYFCASSLGLVPDTQYFGPGTRLTVL.

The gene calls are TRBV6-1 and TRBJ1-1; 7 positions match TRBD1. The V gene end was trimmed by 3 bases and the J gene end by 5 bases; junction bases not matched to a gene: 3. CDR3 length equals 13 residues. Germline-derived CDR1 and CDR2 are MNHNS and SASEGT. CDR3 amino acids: CASSDRGVTEAFF. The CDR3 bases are TGTGCCAGCAGTGACAGGGGGGTTACTGAAGCTTTCTTT.

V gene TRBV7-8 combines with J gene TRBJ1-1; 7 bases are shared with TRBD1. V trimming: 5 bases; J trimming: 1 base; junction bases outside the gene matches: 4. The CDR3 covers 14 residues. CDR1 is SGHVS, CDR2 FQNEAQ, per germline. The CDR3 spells CASSPGGTNTEAFF. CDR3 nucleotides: TGTGCCAGCAGCCCAGGGGGTACGAACACTGAAGCTTTCTTT.